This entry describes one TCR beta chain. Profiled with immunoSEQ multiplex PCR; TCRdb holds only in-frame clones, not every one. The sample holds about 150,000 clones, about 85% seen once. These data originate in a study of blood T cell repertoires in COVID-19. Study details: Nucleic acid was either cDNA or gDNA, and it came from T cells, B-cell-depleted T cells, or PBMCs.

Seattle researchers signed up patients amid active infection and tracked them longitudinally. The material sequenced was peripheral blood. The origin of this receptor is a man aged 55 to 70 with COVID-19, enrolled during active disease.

This CDR3 is CASSQLGTGELFF. For the CDR3, the DNA is TGTGCCAGCAGCCAACTAGGCACCGGGGAGCTGTTTTTT. J is TRBJ2-2 and V is TRBV6-5; a possible D gene is TRBD2 (5 bases). This CDR3 is built from 13 residues. V lost 6 bases and J lost 4, with 9 bases in between. Germline CDR1 and CDR2: MNHEY and SVGAGI.